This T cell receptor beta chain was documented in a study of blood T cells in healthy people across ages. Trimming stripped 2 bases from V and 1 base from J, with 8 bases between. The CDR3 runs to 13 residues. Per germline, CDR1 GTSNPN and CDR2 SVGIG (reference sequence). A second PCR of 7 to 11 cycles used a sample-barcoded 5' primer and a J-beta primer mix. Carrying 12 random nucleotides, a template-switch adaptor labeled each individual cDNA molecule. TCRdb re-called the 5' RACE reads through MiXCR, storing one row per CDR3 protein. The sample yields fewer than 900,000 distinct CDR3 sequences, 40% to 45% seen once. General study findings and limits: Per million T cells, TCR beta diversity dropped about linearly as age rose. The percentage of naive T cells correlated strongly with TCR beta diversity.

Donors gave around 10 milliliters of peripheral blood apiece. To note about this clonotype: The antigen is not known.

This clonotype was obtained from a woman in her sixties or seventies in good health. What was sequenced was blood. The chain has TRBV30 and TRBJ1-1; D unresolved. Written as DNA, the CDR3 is TGTGCCTGGAGTCGAGACGCGAACACTGAAGCTTTCTTT. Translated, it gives CAWSRDANTEAFF.